These T cell receptor beta chains were read from a single sample in a study of T cell responses to AZD1222 COVID-19 vaccine. The data were produced by immunoSEQ multiplex PCR, yet TCRdb's version contains in-frame clones alone and is incomplete. Among 29,000 or so clones, about 93% were seen once, and the ten largest hold 8.1%. Specimen: peripheral blood, collected on day 0 of AZD1222 vaccination. The receptors come from an adult in good health. Both conserved end residues are trimmed from each CDR3. A D gene is named only where the DNA matches it firmly.

>-|TRBJ2-7|TRBV7-2
ASSPRQRFYEQY
>-|TRBJ2-7|TRBV5-1
ASSLGSGAGYEQY
>-|TRBJ1-3|TRBV6-5
ASSPTGISGNTIY
>TRBD2|TRBJ2-1|TRBV4-1
ASSQVGLAGGHEQF
>-|TRBJ2-2|TRBV6-5
ATLQGGTGELF
>TRBD1|TRBJ1-2|TRBV5-8
ASSLDAGQPLYGYT
>-|TRBJ2-7|TRBV29-1
SVDTGIGSYEQY
>TRBD2|TRBJ2-3|TRBV6-1
ASSDTLAGAGDTQY
>-|TRBJ1-5|TRBV28
ASSFENSNQPQH
>TRBD2|TRBJ2-7|TRBV27
ASSPLAVGSYEQY
>TRBD1|TRBJ1-1|TRBV6-5
ASSQDRGTEAF
>-|TRBJ1-2|TRBV11-2
ASSLDAIYGYT
>-|TRBJ1-6|TRBV6-1
ASSDRENSPLH
>TRBD1|TRBJ2-5|TRBV28
ASSFPLPPPGQDGIQETQY
>-|TRBJ2-7|TRBV27
ASRLGVAYEQY
>TRBD1|TRBJ2-1|TRBV18
ASSLQGVGYNEQF
>-|TRBJ1-5|TRBV15
ATMEGLSNQPQH
>-|TRBJ1-3|TRBV25-1
ASREHSGNTIY
>-|TRBJ2-1|TRBV15
ATSSPPTGENEQF
>-|TRBJ1-4|TRBV2
ASKGSPTNEKLF
>-|TRBJ1-2|TRBV19
ASNPGALPFNYGYT
>-|TRBJ2-1|TRBV14
ASSQDVSIGAYNEQF
>TRBD1|TRBJ2-4|TRBV2
ASRSQGSAKNIQY
>-|TRBJ1-1|TRBV5-1
ASSLGQVVNTEAF
>TRBD1|TRBJ1-2|TRBV6-6
ASSYSTGEGGYT
>-|TRBJ2-3|TRBV9
ASSTTGTVSTDTQY
>-|TRBJ2-1|TRBV27
ASSLRGEQF
>-|TRBJ2-7|TRBV7-9
ASSLEFRPFEQY
>-|TRBJ1-2|TRBV30
ACSPYYGYT
>-|TRBJ1-1|TRBV6-1
ASSEWRMNTEAF
>-|TRBJ1-2|TRBV20-1
SASQGNYGYT
>-|TRBJ2-1|TRBV6-5
ASSSRDFLGDEQF
>-|TRBJ1-4|TRBV20-1
RGKGGEKLF
>-|TRBJ2-2|TRBV2
ASSEMRASSGELF
>-|TRBJ1-1|TRBV10-3
AISESTLGSTRYEAF
>-|TRBJ1-2|TRBV28
ASSSGYRGYT
>TRBD1|TRBJ2-3|TRBV5-1
ASSRGQGLSEDTQY
>-|TRBJ2-7|TRBV3-1/TRBV3-2
ASSQVEYEQY
>TRBD1|TRBJ1-3|TRBV7-9
ASSLLWQGAGNTIY
>TRBD1|TRBJ1-2|TRBV2
ASSEWSGGRGGGYT
>-|TRBJ2-5|TRBV7-7
ASSLAGTGRETQY
>TRBD2|TRBJ2-1|TRBV4-3
ASSQHDPGASGLSYNEQF
>TRBD1|TRBJ2-3|TRBV24-1
ATGARDRVLDTQY
>TRBD2|TRBJ2-5|TRBV12-3/TRBV12-4
ASREREGTQY
>-|TRBJ1-1|TRBV7-2
ASSLTRRTDTEAF
>-|TRBJ2-7|TRBV6-6
ASSTPGGGNEQY
>-|TRBJ2-5|TRBV5-1
ASTRRAGVETQY
>-|TRBJ2-2|TRBV14
ASSQVAGNTGELF
>TRBD2|TRBJ2-1|TRBV27
ASSLSSGGYNEQF
>-|TRBJ2-1|TRBV12-5
ASGLARREGNEQF
>-|TRBJ2-7|TRBV5-1
ASSATGSAYEQY
>TRBD1|TRBJ2-1|TRBV10-2
ASSDEGTGVEEQF
>TRBD2|TRBJ2-1|TRBV20-1
SASSSGRASSYNEQF
>-|TRBJ1-6|TRBV7-9
ASSLGPYNSPLH
>TRBD2|TRBJ2-1|TRBV28
ASSLSLGGGFVNEQF
>TRBD1|TRBJ2-2|TRBV7-9
ASSRSGTANTGELF
>-|TRBJ2-2|TRBV7-6
ASSLVGNTGELF
>-|TRBJ1-5|TRBV2
ASSLRDSVNQPQH
>TRBD1|TRBJ1-2|TRBV6-2/TRBV6-3
ASSYSAGGYYGYT
>TRBD1|TRBJ1-2|TRBV19
ASSILDRDLYGYT